A single sample gave rise to the 20 T cell receptor beta chains below, sequenced in a study of control samples from healthy donors and cancer patients (dated by TCRdb to 2018 to 2020). Library creation used the immunoSEQ multiplex PCR assay. The clones in this table, taken by TCRdb from immuneACCESS, are in-frame only. Not every clone is retained; where verified, under half of the shortfall comes from an unresolved V gene, and the cause of the rest is unknown. In this sample the table shows around 170,000 clones, nearly 90% of which occur a single time. The top ten hold 1.4% of the sample. Material: blood. The receptors shown here come from a woman between 50 and 59 years old in good health.

The chain couples TRBV28 to TRBJ2-1, with TRBD2 identical over 11 bases. The V gene end was trimmed by 7 bases and the J gene end by 5 bases; junction bases not matched to a gene: 7. The CDR3 contains 15 residues. Germline V gives CDR1 MDHEN, CDR2 SYDVKM. CDR3 nucleotide sequence: TGTGCCAGCACCGAACTAGCGGGAGTGGACAATGAGCAGTTCTTC. Protein sequence: CASTELAGVDNEQFF.

V is TRBV19 and J is TRBJ2-1; D is undetermined. V gave up 8 bases and J gave up 5 bases, with 19 bases separating them. Germline V gene sequence: CDR1 LNHDA, CDR2 SQIVND (reference sequence). The CDR3 covers 15 residues. CDR3 sequence reads: CASSIKVDIHNEQFF. The CDR3 DNA is TGTGCCAGTTCCATCAAGGTCGATATCCACAATGAGCAGTTCTTC. Based on the CDR3 plus reference TRBV19 and TRBJ2-1, the full variable domain is DGGITQSPKYLFRKEGQNVTLSCEQNLNHDAMYWYRQDPGQGLRLIYYSQIVNDFQKGDIAEGYSVSREKKESFPLTVTSAQKNPTAFYLCASSIKVDIHNEQFFGPGTRLTVL.

The chain is built from TRBV10-3 and TRBJ1-1; 7 bases are shared with TRBD1. The CDR3 is 14 amino acids. V lost 5 bases and J lost 5; bases outside the gene matches: 8. Germline CDR1 and CDR2: ENHRY and SYGVKD. CDR3 nucleotide sequence: TGTGCCATCAGTCTAGGGGGCAGCGGTACTGAAGCTTTCTTT. Amino acids: CAISLGGSGTEAFF.

This chain joins TRBV27 and TRBJ1-5; the D gene is possibly TRBD1 (6 bases). V lost 5 bases, J lost 0 bases, and 11 bases lay in between. In germline, CDR1 is MNHEY, CDR2 SMNVEV (reference sequence). The CDR3 spans 15 residues. The chain's CDR3 is CASSRGGGSNQPQHF. The CDR3 DNA is TGTGCCAGCAGTAGAGGGGGGGGTAGCAATCAGCCCCAGCATTTT.

This chain joins TRBV24-1 and TRBJ2-7; 12 positions agree with TRBD1. Trimming at V came to 4 bases and at J to 5 bases, leaving 8 bases not matched to a gene. The CDR3 has 16 amino acids. CDR1 is KGHDR, CDR2 SFDVKD, per germline. The CDR3 bases are TGTGCCACCAGTGAGAGTCCCGGGACAGGGGGCCACGAGCAGTACTTC. Protein product: CATSESPGTGGHEQYF.

The V call is TRBV6-1, the J call TRBJ1-3; D not certain. The CDR3 is 15 amino acids. Trimming stripped 0 bases from V and 3 bases from J, with 9 bases between. From germline, CDR1 is MNHNS and CDR2 SASEGT. CDR3 in DNA: TGTGCCAGCAGTGAAGCAACCGGAGGTGGAAACACCATATATTTT. The encoded protein is CASSEATGGGNTIYF.

The chain employs TRBV4-1 and TRBJ2-1; weak D call: TRBD2 (6 bases). CDR3 length: 17 amino acids. Germline loops: CDR1 MGHRA, CDR2 YSYEKL. Trimming removed 1 base from V and 0 bases from J, with 13 bases in between. The CDR3: CASSQGGAGISYNEQFF. In DNA form, the CDR3 reads TGCGCCAGCAGCCAAGGGGGTGCGGGGATCTCCTACAATGAGCAGTTCTTC.

This clone has a single count. V is TRBV10-3 and J is TRBJ1-6, with D hard to call. Germline-derived CDR1 and CDR2 are ENHRY and SYGVKD. V gave up 3 bases and J gave up 7 bases, with 16 bases separating them. The CDR3 spans 16 residues. In DNA, the CDR3 is TGTGCCATCAGTGAACGCCTAAAGGGTGAGAATTCACCCCTCCACTTT. Protein: CAISERLKGENSPLHF.

V is TRBV2 and J is TRBJ1-5; tentative D call: TRBD1 (5 bases). V was cut by 0 bases and J by 4 bases, with 10 bases left in between. CDR3 length equals 15 residues. CDR1 is SNHLY, CDR2 FYNNEI, per germline. The CDR3 DNA is TGTGCCAGCAGTGAAGCCTCGGCAGGGAATCAGCCCCAGCATTTT. The encoded protein is CASSEASAGNQPQHF.

This chain connects TRBV9 to TRBJ1-3; D unclear. The length of the CDR3 is 12 residues. In germline, CDR1 is SGDLS, CDR2 YYNGEE. Trimming cost V 0 bases and J 8 bases, with 6 bases left between them. The CDR3 sequence: CASSVGSDTIYF. DNA for the CDR3: TGTGCCAGCAGCGTAGGTTCTGACACCATATATTTT.

This clone was detected only once. The chain links TRBV7-2 to TRBJ1-5; D possibly corresponds to TRBD1 (6 bases). The CDR3 loop spans 15 amino acids. Trimming shortened V by 2 bases and J by 6 bases, and 14 bases separated the two germline ends. CDR1 is SGHTA and CDR2 is FQGNSA in the germline V gene. The DNA for the CDR3 is TGTGCCAGCAGCTTAAAGGCGGGGGGGGCTCAGCCCCAGCATTTT. The encoded protein is CASSLKAGGAQPQHF.

J is TRBJ1-6 and V is TRBV11-2; D is uncertain. The V end was cut by 9 bases, the J end by 0 bases, with 15 bases between. The CDR3 consists of 16 residues. Germline V gives CDR1 SGHAT, CDR2 FQNNGV. CDR3 region: CASTDWRSSYNSPLHF. The CDR3 nucleotides read TGTGCCAGTACGGACTGGCGAAGCTCCTATAATTCACCCCTCCACTTT.

The chain has TRBV7-9 and TRBJ2-3; D might be TRBD2 (5 bases). The CDR3 sequence is 15 residues long. Trimming shortened V by 1 base and J by 1 base, and 9 bases separated the two germline ends. Germline loops: CDR1 SEHNR, CDR2 FQNEAQ (reference sequence). The CDR3 spells CASSLDGVGTDTQYF. The CDR3 bases are TGTGCCAGCAGCTTAGACGGGGTCGGCACAGATACGCAGTATTTT. Together with reference TRBV7-9 and TRBJ2-3, the CDR3 gives the full variable domain: DTGVSQNPRHKITKRGQNVTFRCDPISEHNRLYWYRQTLGQGPEFLTYFQNEAQLEKSRLLSDRFSAERPKGSFSTLEIQRTEQGDSAMYLCASSLDGVGTDTQYFGPGTRLTVL.

In DNA, the CDR3 is TGCGCCAGCAGCTTGGCGGGGGCCGGCTACAATGAGCAGTTCTTC. Translated, it gives CASSLAGAGYNEQFF. The rearrangement uses TRBV5-1 and TRBJ2-1; D could derive from TRBD1 or TRBD2 (6 bases each). Looked up from germline, CDR1 is SGHRS and CDR2 is YFSETQ. The length of the CDR3 is 15 residues. Between the trimmed V and J ends, which lost 0 bases and 3 bases, there was a span of 10 bases.

The sample holds one count of this clone. The chain couples TRBV6-4 to TRBJ1-2; 10 bases line up with TRBD1. The CDR3 loop spans 13 amino acids. V lost 5 bases and J lost 8; bases outside the gene matches: 5. CDR1 is MRHNA and CDR2 is SNTAGT in the germline V gene. CDR3 sequence: CASSPGTGAGYTF. As DNA, the CDR3 is TGTGCCAGCAGTCCTGGGACAGGGGCCGGCTACACCTTC.

V and J are TRBV5-1 and TRBJ1-4; unclear D gene. The CDR3 has 14 residues. The germline V and J ends were trimmed by 6 bases and 6 bases, with 15 bases remaining between them. Germline V gives CDR1 SGHRS, CDR2 YFSETQ. DNA of the CDR3: TGCGCCAGCACCAAAGAGGGCCCCTATGAAAAACTGTTTTTT. This codes for CASTKEGPYEKLFF.

This clone was picked up one time. The V and J genes are TRBV19 and TRBJ2-6; TRBD1 is a possible D gene (6 bases). The CDR3 is made up of 17 amino acids. Germline V gene lookup returns CDR1 LNHDA and CDR2 SQIVND (reference sequence). V gave up 3 bases and J gave up 0 bases, with 12 bases separating them. For the CDR3, the DNA is TGTGCCAGTAGTATGGACAGACTCCACTCTGGGGCCAACGTCCTGACTTTC. Amino acid sequence: CASSMDRLHSGANVLTF.

The gene calls are TRBV12-2 and TRBJ2-1; the D call TRBD2 from the table was never checked on the DNA. TRBV12-2 is reported as a pseudogene. There are 15 residues in the CDR3. CDR3 region: CASRLADRLKAEQFF. The DNA of the CDR3 is TGTGCAAGTCGCTTAGCGGATCGACTGAAGGCTGAGCAGTTCTTC.

The chain combines TRBV4-3 with TRBJ2-1; D remains unclear. CDR1 and CDR2 from the germline V gene are LGHNA and YSLEER. The ends were cut back, 0 bases at V and 2 bases at J, with 14 bases in the middle. This CDR3 spans 17 amino acids. CDR3 sequence reads: CASSQEVWLPTYNEQFF. The CDR3, as DNA: TGCGCCAGCAGCCAAGAAGTTTGGCTGCCAACCTACAATGAGCAGTTCTTC.

J is TRBJ2-1 and V is TRBV6-5; a weak D match, TRBD1 (5 bases). V lost 4 bases and J 2 bases, leaving 12 bases between the germline ends. CDR3 length equals 15 residues. Per germline, CDR1 MNHEY and CDR2 SVGAGI. The CDR3 sequence is CASSLGQGTYNEQFF. CDR3 sequence (DNA): TGTGCCAGCAGTTTGGGGCAGGGAACCTACAATGAGCAGTTCTTC.